This passage covers 25 T cell receptor beta chains from one sample sequenced in a study of T-cell memory formation after mild COVID-19. TCRdb re-called the 5' RACE reads with MiXCR, one entry per CDR3 protein. The sample contains approximately 560,000 distinct CDR3 sequences, about 18% of which appear only once. Sequencing used PBMCs or a T cell subset sorted from them (not recorded which). Receptors originate from an adult woman who had mild COVID-19 (a few samples of this study predate the infection). Cell type and time point are not known.

The gene calls are TRBV15 and TRBJ2-7; 7 bases match TRBD1. V shed 3 bases and J 2 bases; nucleotides not matched to a gene: 4. Per the germline V gene, CDR1 is LNHNV and CDR2 is YYDKDF (reference sequence). The CDR3 loop spans 14 amino acids. CDR3 residues: CATSRTGQTYEQYF. Here the CDR3 DNA reads TGTGCCACCAGCAGGACGGGACAGACCTACGAGCAGTACTTC.

The chain uses TRBV15 and TRBJ2-1; 14 bases line up with TRBD2. The length of the CDR3 is 18 residues. V lost 1 base and J lost 8; bases outside the gene matches: 10. CDR1 and CDR2 from the germline V gene are LNHNV and YYDKDF (reference sequence). CDR3 in DNA: TGTGCCACCAGCAGAGTTACGGGACTAGCGGGAGTAGTGGATGAGCAGTTCTTC. Amino acid sequence: CATSRVTGLAGVVDEQFF. Combining the CDR3 with reference TRBV15 and TRBJ2-1 gives the whole variable domain DAMVIQNPRYQVTQFGKPVTLSCSQTLNHNVMYWYQQKSSQAPKLLFHYYDKDFNNEADTPDNFQSRRPNTSFCFLDIRSPGLGDTAMYLCATSRVTGLAGVVDEQFFGPGTRLTVL.

The V gene is TRBV6-5, the J gene TRBJ2-7; D may match TRBD1 or TRBD2 (6 bases each). Germline CDR1 and CDR2: MNHEY and SVGAGI. Trimming pared 2 bases from V and 4 bases from J, leaving 12 bases between. The CDR3 sequence is 14 residues long. CDR3 region: CASSYVRGTYEQYF. The DNA for the CDR3 is TGTGCCAGCAGTTACGTGAGGGGGACTTACGAGCAGTACTTC.

V gene TRBV2 combines with J gene TRBJ1-1; D call uncertain. The CDR3 runs 13 residues. The V and J ends lost 5 bases and 6 bases respectively, with 13 bases between them. Germline V gene lookup returns CDR1 SNHLY and CDR2 FYNNEI. DNA for the CDR3: TGTGCCAGCAGTCGGGATCTAGGCGCTGAAGCTTTCTTT. Its translation is CASSRDLGAEAFF.

J is TRBJ2-3 and V is TRBV4-1; the D is unclear. Germline CDR1 reads MGHRA; CDR2 reads YSYEKL. Deletions cut 3 bases from V and 6 bases from J, with 13 bases between. This CDR3 is built from 14 residues. CDR3 loop: CASSQAIDGDTQYF. CDR3 sequence (DNA): TGCGCCAGCAGCCAGGCCATAGACGGCGATACGCAGTATTTT.

This clonotype was seen only a few times. The chain couples TRBV7-9 to TRBJ2-5, with 7 bases aligning to TRBD2. V dropped 1 base and J dropped 6; count of bases not matched to a gene: 8. CDR1 SEHNR and CDR2 FQNEAQ come from the germline V gene (reference sequence). The CDR3 sequence is 15 residues long. For the CDR3, the DNA is TGTGCCAGCAGCTTAGAAGCGGGGATCGGGAAGACCCAGTACTTC. Encoded protein: CASSLEAGIGKTQYF.

The chain carries TRBV5-1 and TRBJ2-1, with D perhaps TRBD1 or TRBD2 (6 bases each). Germline V lookup: CDR1 SGHRS, CDR2 YFSETQ. The CDR3 has 13 residues. The V end lost 0 bases, the J end lost 8 bases, and 9 bases lay between the germline ends. The CDR3 region is CASSLVGGDEQFF. CDR3 coding DNA: TGCGCCAGCAGCTTGGTGGGGGGCGATGAGCAGTTCTTC.

This clonotype has a handful of counts. The J gene is TRBJ2-3, the V gene TRBV24-1; perhaps TRBD2 as D (6 bases). The CDR3 runs 18 residues. CDR1 and CDR2 (germline): KGHDR, SFDVKD. The V gene lost 4 bases and the J gene lost 5 bases, with 24 bases spanning the gap. CDR3 protein: CATSDPGLLHNTQDTQYF. DNA for the CDR3: TGTGCCACCAGTGACCCGGGACTGCTGCATAACACACAAGATACGCAGTATTTT.

This clonotype was seen more than once but under ten times. The gene calls are TRBV9 and TRBJ2-5, with 7 bases that match TRBD2. Germline lookup yields CDR1 SGDLS and CDR2 YYNGEE. The CDR3 sequence is 14 residues long. Trimming cost V 3 bases and J 2 bases; bases outside gene matches: 4. In DNA form, the CDR3 reads TGTGCCAGCAGCGGACCTAGCGGTCAAGAGACCCAGTACTTC. It codes for CASSGPSGQETQYF. The full variable domain, with the rest looked up from reference TRBV9 and TRBJ2-5, is DSGVTQTPKHLITATGQRVTLRCSPRSGDLSVYWYQQSLDQGLQFLIQYYNGEERAKGNILERFSAQQFPDLHSELNLSSLELGDSALYFCASSGPSGQETQYFGPGTRLLVL.

J is TRBJ2-1 and V is TRBV29-1, with 7 bases lining up with TRBD1. This CDR3 comprises 13 residues. Looked up from germline, CDR1 is SQVTM and CDR2 is ANQGSEA. J lost 2 bases, V lost 6 bases, and 4 bases had no gene match. The DNA of the CDR3 is TGCAGCGTCGGGGACAGTCCCTACAATGAGCAGTTCTTC. Translated: CSVGDSPYNEQFF.

This clonotype was observed a few times. The CDR3 DNA follows: TGCAGTGCTCACAGGGGTGGGAGCTATGGCTACACCTTC. Amino acid sequence: CSAHRGGSYGYTF. The chain joins TRBV20-1 to TRBJ1-2; 7 bases align to TRBD1. Germline V gives CDR1 DFQATT, CDR2 SNEGSKA (reference sequence). J was trimmed by 4 bases and V by 5 bases; bases with no gene match: 7. The CDR3 runs to 13 residues.

The genes are TRBV30 and TRBJ1-2, with unresolved D. The CDR3 spans 14 residues. Looked up from germline, CDR1 is GTSNPN and CDR2 is SVGIG (reference sequence). With 0 bases removed from V and 7 bases from J, the gap between germline ends came to 15 bases. CDR3 sequence (DNA): TGTGCCTGGAGTGTAGCCCCAGCGGAGTCTGGCTACACCTTC. It is translated as CAWSVAPAESGYTF.

This clonotype appeared a few times. The chain joins TRBV29-1 to TRBJ2-1; perhaps TRBD2 as D (6 bases). In germline, CDR1 is SQVTM, CDR2 ANQGSEA. The CDR3 runs 14 residues. The V end was cut by 5 bases, the J end by 0 bases, with 11 bases between. In DNA, the CDR3 is TGCAGCGTTCCCTCCGGGAGCTCCTACAATGAGCAGTTCTTC. It is translated as CSVPSGSSYNEQFF.

This clonotype was counted a few times. The chain is built from TRBV7-9 and TRBJ1-2; D remains ambiguous. CDR1 is SEHNR, CDR2 FQNEAQ, per germline (reference sequence). V was shortened by 7 bases and J by 2 bases, with 8 bases between the two germline ends. This CDR3 region has 12 residues. The CDR3: CASTEGNYGYTF. Written as DNA, the CDR3 is TGTGCCAGCACCGAGGGAAACTATGGCTACACCTTC.

This clonotype has just a few counts. The chain has TRBV5-1 and TRBJ1-1; D not certain. The CDR3 runs to 15 residues. CDR1 and CDR2 (germline): SGHRS, YFSETQ. The ends were cut back, 3 bases at V and 0 bases at J, with 12 bases in the middle. The DNA for the CDR3 is TGCGCCAGCAGCTGGCACGGACGGGTGAACACTGAAGCTTTCTTT. This codes for CASSWHGRVNTEAFF.

The chain joins TRBV30 to TRBJ1-5, with 8 bases lining up with TRBD1. The CDR3 covers 17 residues. Unmatched junction bases numbered 9, after V lost 1 base and J lost 1 base. Germline V CDR1 and CDR2: GTSNPN, SVGIG (reference sequence). The CDR3 loop reads CAWSGGQGYSSNQPQHF. The CDR3 bases are TGTGCCTGGAGTGGCGGACAGGGATATTCGAGCAATCAGCCCCAGCATTTT.

A few counts support this clonotype. The V call is TRBV6-5, the J call TRBJ1-6; TRBD1 is a possible D gene (6 bases). This CDR3 has 16 amino acids. CDR1 is MNHEY and CDR2 is SVGAGI in the germline V gene. V lost 6 bases, J lost 0 bases, and 12 bases lay in between. The CDR3 nucleotides read TGTGCCAGCAGCCCCGGGACACGCTCCTATAATTCACCCCTCCACTTT. Residues: CASSPGTRSYNSPLHF.

V and J are TRBV20-1 and TRBJ2-7, with D perhaps matching TRBD1 (6 bases). V was shortened by 3 bases and J by 3 bases, with 15 bases between the two germline ends. CDR1 is DFQATT, CDR2 SNEGSKA, per germline (reference sequence). This CDR3 region has 14 residues. In nucleotides, the CDR3 is TGCAGTGCTAGTTGGGTAGGGGGACGCTACGAGCAGTACTTC. Protein sequence: CSASWVGGRYEQYF.

The gene calls are TRBV12-3 or TRBV12-4 and TRBJ1-1; unclear D gene. This CDR3 region has 13 residues. V gave up 4 bases and J gave up 4 bases, with 10 bases separating them. In DNA form, the CDR3 reads TGTGCCAGCAGTTCAGTCGAAGGCACTGAAGCTTTCTTT. The encoded protein is CASSSVEGTEAFF.

This clonotype was detected only a few times. The chain joins TRBV6-5 to TRBJ2-7; no definite D call. CDR3 size: 12 residues. Germline values: CDR1 MNHEY, CDR2 SVGAGI. V dropped 6 bases and J dropped 5 bases, with 11 bases sitting between them. CDR3 DNA: TGTGCCAGCAGAGACGGATTAAACGAGCAGTACTTC. The encoded protein is CASRDGLNEQYF.

This chain uses TRBV3-1 with TRBJ1-2, with unresolved D. The ends were cut back, 1 base at V and 0 bases at J, with 9 bases in the middle. The CDR3 runs to 15 residues. Germline lookup yields CDR1 LGHDT and CDR2 YNNKEL (reference sequence). CDR3 in amino acids: CASSQVSAPNYGYTF. CDR3 DNA: TGTGCCAGCAGCCAAGTTTCAGCGCCTAACTATGGCTACACCTTC. The whole variable domain, remainder taken from reference TRBV3-1 and TRBJ1-2, is DTAVSQTPKYLVTQMGNDKSIKCEQNLGHDTMYWYKQDSKKFLKIMFSYNNKELIINETVPNRFSPKSPDKAHLNLHINSLELGDSAVYFCASSQVSAPNYGYTFGSGTRLTVV.

A few counts support this clonotype. This chain joins TRBV12-3 or TRBV12-4 and TRBJ2-3, with D uncertain. This CDR3 contains 11 residues. V lost 8 bases, J lost 7 bases, and 10 bases lay in between. For the CDR3, the DNA is TGTGCCAGCCGGAGTGGAAATACGCAGTATTTT. As protein: CASRSGNTQYF.

This clonotype showed up just a few times. DNA of the CDR3: TGTGCCAGCAGGCCGGAGTTTTTTAGCAATCAGCCCCAGCATTTT. It is translated as CASRPEFFSNQPQHF. The chain uses TRBV6-5 and TRBJ1-5; D not certain. Germline CDR1 is MNHEY and CDR2 is SVGAGI. This CDR3 region has 15 residues. V lost 6 bases and J 0 bases, leaving 12 bases between the germline ends.

This clonotype was seen repeatedly, ten times or more. The rearrangement joins TRBV12-3 or TRBV12-4 to TRBJ1-1; D is unresolved. V lost 3 bases and J lost 1, with 6 bases in between. There are 13 residues in the CDR3. Written as DNA, the CDR3 is TGTGCCAGCAGTTTTTCCGAGAACACTGAAGCTTTCTTT. It translates to CASSFSENTEAFF.

V gene TRBV3-1 combines with J gene TRBJ2-5; D may be TRBD2 (5 bases). The V gene lost 4 bases and the J gene lost 4 bases, with 13 bases spanning the gap. This CDR3 spans 14 amino acids. Germline V CDR1 and CDR2: LGHDT, YNNKEL (reference sequence). In nucleotides, the CDR3 is TGTGCCAGCAGCCGTCGGGTGGGAGTAGAGACCCAGTACTTC. Protein: CASSRRVGVETQYF.